This T cell receptor (beta chain) was documented in a study of blood T cell repertoires in COVID-19. About the research overall: Samples taken during acute and convalescent COVID-19 were collected in the United States, Italy and Spain.

Some clones are missing from TCRdb's copy, which holds only in-frame ones; the method was immunoSEQ multiplex PCR. The data contain fewer than 250,000 clones, around 80% of them seen just once; the ten biggest clones take up over 4.5%. Germline CDR1 and CDR2: MGHRA and YSYEKL. The CDR3 consists of 16 residues. The V gene lost 4 bases and the J gene lost 0 bases, with 15 bases spanning the gap. This TCR derives from a human donor in a cohort sampled during active COVID-19. The chain links TRBV4-1 to TRBJ2-5; D gene ambiguous. The sample taken for sequencing was peripheral blood. CDR3 loop: CASSLGASRHQETQYF. The CDR3 nucleotides read TGCGCCAGCAGCCTAGGAGCCTCTCGACACCAAGAGACCCAGTACTTC.